This TCR beta chain was recorded in a study of T-cell memory formation after mild COVID-19. Germline-derived CDR1 and CDR2 are MDHEN and SYDVKM. V dropped 6 bases and J dropped 4 bases, with 13 bases sitting between them. The CDR3 loop spans 13 amino acids. Study observations and caveats: Contracting CD4+ clones sat mainly in CM and EM; CD8+ in EMRA. Some clones that responded were present in memory (sampled pre-infection), which suggests cross-reactive memory joined.

This clonotype appeared many times. The antigen remains unidentified. Amplification by 5'RACE using constant-segment primers produced TCR alpha and TCR beta cDNA libraries that carried sample barcodes and UMIs. TCRdb recomputed calls from the 5' RACE reads with MiXCR, one row per CDR3 protein. The sample shows hundreds of thousands of distinct CDR3 sequences, about a fifth of them seen only once. The origin of this receptor is an adult woman who had mild COVID-19 (a few samples of this study predate the infection). Cell type and time point are not known. Sequencing was performed on PBMCs or a T cell subset sorted from them (not recorded which). The rearrangement uses TRBV28 and TRBJ2-7; maybe TRBD1 (6 bases). CDR3: CASSETGRYEQYF. In DNA, the CDR3 is TGTGCCAGCAGCGAAACAGGGAGATACGAGCAGTACTTC.